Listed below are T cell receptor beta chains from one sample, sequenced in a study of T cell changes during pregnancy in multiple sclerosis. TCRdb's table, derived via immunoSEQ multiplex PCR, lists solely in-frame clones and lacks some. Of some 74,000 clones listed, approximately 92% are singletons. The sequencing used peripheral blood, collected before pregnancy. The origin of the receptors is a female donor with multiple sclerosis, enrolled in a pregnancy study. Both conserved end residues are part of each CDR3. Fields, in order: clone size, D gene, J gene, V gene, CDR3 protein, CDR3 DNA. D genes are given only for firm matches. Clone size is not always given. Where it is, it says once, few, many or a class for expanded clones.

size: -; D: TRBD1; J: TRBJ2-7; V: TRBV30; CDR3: CAWRDRGGGYEQYF; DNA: TGTGCCTGGAGGGACAGGGGAGGGGGATACGAGCAGTACTTC
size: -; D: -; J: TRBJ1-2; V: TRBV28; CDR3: CASSPPGGGYTF; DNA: TGTGCCAGCAGTCCTCCCGGCGGGGGCTACACCTTC
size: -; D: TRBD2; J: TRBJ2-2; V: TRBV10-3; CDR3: CAISEGSGGTGELFF; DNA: TGTGCCATCAGTGAGGGTAGCGGGGGGACCGGGGAGCTGTTTTTT
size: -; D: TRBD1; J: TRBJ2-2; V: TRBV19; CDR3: CASSILSGTGLHTGELFF; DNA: TGTGCCAGTAGTATCCTCTCCGGGACAGGGCTGCACACCGGGGAGCTGTTTTTT
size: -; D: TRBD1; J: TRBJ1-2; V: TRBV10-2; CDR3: CASSEVETGFPYGYTF; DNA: TGCGCCAGCAGTGAAGTCGAGACAGGGTTCCCCTATGGCTACACCTTC
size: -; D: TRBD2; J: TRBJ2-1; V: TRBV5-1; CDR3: CASSAGLADYNEQFF; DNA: TGCGCCAGCAGCGCCGGACTAGCGGACTACAATGAGCAGTTCTTC
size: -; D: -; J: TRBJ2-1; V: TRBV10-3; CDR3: CAITSGPSYNEQFF; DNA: TGTGCCATCACGAGCGGACCCTCCTACAATGAGCAGTTCTTC
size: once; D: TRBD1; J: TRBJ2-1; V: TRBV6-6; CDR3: CASSNDRGRIYNEQFF; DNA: TGTGCCAGCAGTAATGACAGGGGGCGGATCTACAATGAGCAGTTCTTC
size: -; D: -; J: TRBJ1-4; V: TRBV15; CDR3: CATSRTTYSGKNEGGRKLFF; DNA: TGTGCCACCAGCAGAACCACGTACTCAGGGAAAAACGAAGGGGGTCGAAAACTGTTTTTT
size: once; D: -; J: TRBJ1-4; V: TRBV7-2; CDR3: CASSKGGNEKLFF; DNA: TGTGCCAGCAGCAAGGGGGGGAATGAAAAACTGTTTTTT
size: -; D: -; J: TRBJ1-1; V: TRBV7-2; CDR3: CASSIPLNTEAFF; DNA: TGTGCCAGCAGCATCCCCTTGAACACTGAAGCTTTCTTT
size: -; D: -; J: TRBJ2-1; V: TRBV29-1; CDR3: CSVITYNEQFF; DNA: TGCAGCGTTATAACCTACAATGAGCAGTTCTTC
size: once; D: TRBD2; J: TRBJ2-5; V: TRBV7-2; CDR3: CASSLVWREGRETQYF; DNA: TGTGCCAGCAGCTTAGTTTGGCGGGAGGGCCGGGAGACCCAGTACTTC
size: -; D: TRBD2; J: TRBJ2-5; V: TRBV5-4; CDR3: CASSPTSGRETQYF; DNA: TGTGCCAGCAGCCCGACTAGCGGGAGGGAGACCCAGTACTTC
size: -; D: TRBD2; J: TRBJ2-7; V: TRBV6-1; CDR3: CASSEALGGSSYEQYF; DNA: TGTGCCAGCAGTGAAGCGCTTGGCGGGAGCTCCTACGAGCAGTACTTC
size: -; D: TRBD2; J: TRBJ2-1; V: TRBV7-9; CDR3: CASSLDLSALAGAHEQFF; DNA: TGTGCCAGCAGCTTAGATTTGAGTGCCCTAGCGGGAGCCCATGAGCAGTTCTTC
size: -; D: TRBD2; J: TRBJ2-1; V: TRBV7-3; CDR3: CASSVEGTSGSEQFF; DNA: TGTGCCAGCAGCGTAGAAGGGACTAGCGGGAGTGAGCAGTTCTTC
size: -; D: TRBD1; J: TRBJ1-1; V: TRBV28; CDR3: CASSWDRVVNTEAFF; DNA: TGTGCCAGCAGTTGGGACAGGGTTGTGAACACTGAAGCTTTCTTT
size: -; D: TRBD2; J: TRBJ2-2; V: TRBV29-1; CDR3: CSARTSGNTGELFF; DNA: TGCAGCGCTCGGACTAGCGGGAACACCGGGGAGCTGTTTTTT
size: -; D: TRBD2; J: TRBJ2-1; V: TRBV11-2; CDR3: CASSPGRENEQFF; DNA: TGTGCCAGCAGCCCGGGGCGGGAGAATGAGCAGTTCTTC
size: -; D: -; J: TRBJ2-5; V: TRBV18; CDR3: CASSPPRGQGGETQYF; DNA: TGTGCCAGCTCACCACCCAGAGGACAGGGAGGGGAGACCCAGTACTTC
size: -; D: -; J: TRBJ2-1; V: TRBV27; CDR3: CASRPWGLNEQFF; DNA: TGTGCCAGCCGCCCTTGGGGGCTCAATGAGCAGTTCTTC
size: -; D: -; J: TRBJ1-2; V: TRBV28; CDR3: CASSSRDFLYGYTF; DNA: TGTGCCAGCAGTTCAAGGGACTTCCTCTATGGCTACACCTTC
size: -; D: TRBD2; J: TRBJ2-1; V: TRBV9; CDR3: CASSGSGRTSYNEQFF; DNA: TGTGCCAGCAGCGGAAGCGGGAGGACCTCCTACAATGAGCAGTTCTTC
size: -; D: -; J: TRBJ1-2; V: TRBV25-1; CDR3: CASSELGFPYGYTF; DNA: TGTGCCAGCAGTGAACTAGGATTCCCTTATGGCTACACCTTC
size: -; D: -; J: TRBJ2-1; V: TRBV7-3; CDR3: CASSLGSGSSYNEQFF; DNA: TGTGCCAGCAGCTTAGGGTCGGGAAGCTCCTACAATGAGCAGTTCTTC
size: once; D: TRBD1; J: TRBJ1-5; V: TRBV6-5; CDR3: CASSPDRGFQPQHF; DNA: TGTGCCAGCAGTCCCGACAGGGGGTTTCAGCCCCAGCATTTT
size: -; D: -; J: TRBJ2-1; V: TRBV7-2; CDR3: CASSLVTQGRNNEQFF; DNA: TGTGCCAGCAGCTTAGTCACACAGGGTCGGAACAATGAGCAGTTCTTC
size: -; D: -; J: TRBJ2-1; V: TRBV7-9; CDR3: CASSLVQGEQFF; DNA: TGTGCCAGCAGCTTAGTTCAGGGTGAGCAGTTCTTC
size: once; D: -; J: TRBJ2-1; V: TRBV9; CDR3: CASSAIPESQQFF; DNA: TGTGCCAGCAGCGCGATACCGGAGTCCCAGCAGTTCTTC
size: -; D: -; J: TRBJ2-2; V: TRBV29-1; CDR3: CSASSPLRQTGELFF; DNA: TGCAGCGCTTCCTCTCCCCTTAGACAGACCGGGGAGCTGTTTTTT
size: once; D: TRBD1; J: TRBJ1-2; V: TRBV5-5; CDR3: CASSSATGWNGYTF; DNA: TGTGCCAGCAGCTCCGCGACAGGGTGGAATGGCTACACCTTC
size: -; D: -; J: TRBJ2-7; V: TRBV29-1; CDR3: CSAAQGMGAGEQYF; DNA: TGCAGCGCCGCACAGGGTATGGGGGCTGGAGAGCAGTACTTC
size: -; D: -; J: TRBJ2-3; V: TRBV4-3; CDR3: CASSQGRSRRDTQYF; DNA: TGCGCCAGCAGCCAAGGAAGGTCCCGGCGGGATACGCAGTATTTT
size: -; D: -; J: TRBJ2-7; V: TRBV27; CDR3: CASSVRGRSEQYF; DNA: TGTGCCAGCAGTGTACGGGGGAGATCCGAGCAGTACTTC
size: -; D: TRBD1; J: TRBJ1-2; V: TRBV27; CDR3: CASSPDREGYGYTF; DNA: TGTGCCAGCAGTCCGGACAGGGAGGGTTATGGCTACACCTTC
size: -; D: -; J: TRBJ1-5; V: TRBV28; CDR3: CASSPGGIINQPQHF; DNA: TGTGCCAGCAGCCCCGGGGGGATAATCAATCAGCCCCAGCATTTT
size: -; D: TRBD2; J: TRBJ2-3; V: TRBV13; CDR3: CASSLDSGTSTDTQYF; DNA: TGTGCCAGCAGCTTAGATAGCGGGACTAGCACAGATACGCAGTATTTT
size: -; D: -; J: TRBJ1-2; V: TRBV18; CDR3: CASSPQGIYGYTF; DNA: TGTGCCAGCTCACCCCAGGGAATCTATGGCTACACCTTC
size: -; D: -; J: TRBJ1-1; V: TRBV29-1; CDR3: CSVEEEDMVGAFF; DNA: TGCAGCGTTGAAGAAGAAGACATGGTAGGAGCTTTCTTT
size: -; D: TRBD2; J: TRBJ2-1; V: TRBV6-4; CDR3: CASSSGTSGNYYNEQFF; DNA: TGTGCCAGCAGTTCCGGGACTAGCGGTAACTACTACAATGAGCAGTTCTTC
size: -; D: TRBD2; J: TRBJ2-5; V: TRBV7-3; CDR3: CASSPGTSGAGGETQYF; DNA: TGTGCCAGCAGCCCGGGGACTAGCGGGGCAGGGGGTGAGACCCAGTACTTC
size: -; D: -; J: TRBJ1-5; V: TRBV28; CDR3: CASSLMGGRGDQPQHF; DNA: TGTGCCAGCAGTTTAATGGGGGGGCGAGGAGATCAGCCCCAGCATTTT
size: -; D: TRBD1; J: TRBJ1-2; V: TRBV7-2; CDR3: CASGGQMNYGYTF; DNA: TGTGCCAGCGGGGGACAGATGAACTATGGCTACACCTTC
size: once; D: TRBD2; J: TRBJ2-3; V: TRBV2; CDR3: CASTGLAGDPLSNF; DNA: TGTGCCAGCACAGGACTAGCGGGAGACCCACTATCGAATTTT
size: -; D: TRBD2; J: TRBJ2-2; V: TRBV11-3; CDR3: CASSSPGGGNTGELFF; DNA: TGTGCCAGCAGCTCCCCTGGCGGGGGGAACACCGGGGAGCTGTTTTTT
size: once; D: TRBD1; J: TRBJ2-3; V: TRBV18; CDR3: CASSPQQGITSTDTQYF; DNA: TGTGCCAGCTCACCACAACAGGGGATAACTAGCACAGATACGCAGTATTTT
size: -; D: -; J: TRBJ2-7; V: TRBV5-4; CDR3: CASSPEAGGLYEQYF; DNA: TGTGCCAGCAGCCCGGAGGCTGGCGGGCTCTACGAGCAGTACTTC
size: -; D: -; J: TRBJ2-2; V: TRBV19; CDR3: CASKYGSNVAGELFF; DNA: TGTGCCAGTAAATACGGGAGTAATGTCGCCGGGGAGCTGTTTTTT
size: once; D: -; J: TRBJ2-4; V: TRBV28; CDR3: CASNTQGGQYF; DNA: TGTGCCAGCAATACCCAGGGGGGACAGTACTTC
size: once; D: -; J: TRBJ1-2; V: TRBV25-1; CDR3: CASSDNNYGYTF; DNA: TGTGCCAGCAGCGACAATAACTATGGCTACACCTTC
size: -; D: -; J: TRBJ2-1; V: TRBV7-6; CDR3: CASSSAVFAGNNEQFF; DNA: TGTGCCAGCAGCTCCGCGGTCTTCGCGGGGAACAATGAGCAGTTCTTC
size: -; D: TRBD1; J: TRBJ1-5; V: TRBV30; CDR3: CAWTGGSNQPQHF; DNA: TGTGCCTGGACAGGGGGAAGCAATCAGCCCCAGCATTTT
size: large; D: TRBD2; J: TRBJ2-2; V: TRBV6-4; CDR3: CASSDGTSGNTGELFF; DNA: TGTGCCAGCAGTGACGGGACTAGCGGGAACACCGGGGAGCTGTTTTTT